This TCR beta chain was sequenced in a study of blood T cell repertoires in COVID-19 (TCRdb year 2020). Turning to the overall study: Samples from collaborators originated in the United States, Italy and Spain and spanned both the acute and convalescent phases of COVID-19. The material from the prospective study consisted of cDNA or gDNA derived from T cells, B-cell-depleted T cells, or PBMCs. The dataset comprised deeply sampled blood TCRbeta repertoires from subjects exposed to, actively infected with, or recovered from COVID-19. The repertoires were released in a freely available public database intended as a resource for research on the immune response to SARS-CoV-2. Samples came from the ongoing ImmuneRACE study (first 160 participants) plus 1,254 subjects from 6 global collaborators. Nearly every sample came with metadata listing a de-identified subject ID, COVID-19 status, age in years and sex. Where HLA class I and class II types were available, the types were taken from metadata supplied by the sample provider, not from assay-based typing. Beyond this particular receptor, the publication reports: The amount of clinical and demographic metadata varied by source and participant and was provided uncurated.

Collaborating institutions collected whole blood in K2EDTA tubes following their own protocols. For TCRbeta analysis, collaborator samples were shipped as frozen whole blood, as isolated PBMCs, or as DNA extracted from either sample type. Of note for this clone: Its binding antigen is unknown. The record has no base qualities; no much larger clone is one base away.

TCRbeta CDR3 regions were amplified from genomic DNA by means of the immunoSEQ Assay, a bias-controlled multiplex PCR. In the original analysis: The number of nucleated cells in each sample was estimated by amplification of reference gene primers within the assay. To quantify the absolute abundance of each unique TCRbeta CDR3 rearrangement, sequence reads were collapsed and filtered. For each sample, productive Simpson clonality was calculated as the square root of Simpson's diversity index over productive rearrangements. TCRdb took over this immuneACCESS table, retaining in-frame rearrangements with V and J assigned. Such tables are incomplete; in checked studies, under half of the missing clones stem from an unresolved V gene, and the remainder is unexplained. That table supplies the V and J calls and clone size; D and trimming were determined from the DNA. A total of about 300,000 clones appear in this sample, approximately 91% of them only once. Roughly 9% of the sample comes from the top ten.

This TCR came from a man aged 18 to 30 with active or convalescent COVID-19. Sequenced sample: peripheral blood.

In nucleotides, the sequence is TGTGCCAGCAGCTCACGGACAGACAATGAGCAGTTCTTC. This encodes CASSSRTDNEQFF. The chain was built from TRBV9 and TRBJ2-1, and the D gene may be TRBD1, 6 bases matching. V loses 4 bases of germline sequence and J loses 5 bases, and the interval between the two ends is 10 bases. As encoded in the germline V gene, CDR1 is SGDLS while CDR2 is YYNGEE. The CDR3 goes from the cysteine to the phenylalanine over 13 residues. CDR3 DNA only is kept here, 39 bases in frame from base 1.